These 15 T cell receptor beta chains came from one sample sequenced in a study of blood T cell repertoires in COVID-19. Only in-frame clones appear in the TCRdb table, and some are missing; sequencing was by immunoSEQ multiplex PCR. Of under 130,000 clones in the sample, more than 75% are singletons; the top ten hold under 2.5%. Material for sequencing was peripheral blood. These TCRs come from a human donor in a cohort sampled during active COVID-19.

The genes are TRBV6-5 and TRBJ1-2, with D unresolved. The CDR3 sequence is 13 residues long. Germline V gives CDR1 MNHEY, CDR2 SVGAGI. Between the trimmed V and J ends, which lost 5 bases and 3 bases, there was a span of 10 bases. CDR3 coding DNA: TGTGCCAGCAGTCGGGCGGGAGACTATGGCTACACCTTC. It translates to CASSRAGDYGYTF.

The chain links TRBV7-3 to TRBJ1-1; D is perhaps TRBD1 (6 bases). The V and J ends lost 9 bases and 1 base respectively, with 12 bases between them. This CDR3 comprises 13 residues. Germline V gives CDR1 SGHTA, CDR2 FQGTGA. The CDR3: CASGQTKNTEAFF. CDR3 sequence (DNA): TGTGCCAGTGGACAGACAAAGAACACTGAAGCTTTCTTT.

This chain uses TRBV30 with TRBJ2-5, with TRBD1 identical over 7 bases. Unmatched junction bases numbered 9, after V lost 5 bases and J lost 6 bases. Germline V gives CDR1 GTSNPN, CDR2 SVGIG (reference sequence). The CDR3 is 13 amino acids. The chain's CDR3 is CAWDGQVRKTQYF. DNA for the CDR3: TGTGCCTGGGACGGACAGGTCCGGAAGACCCAGTACTTC.

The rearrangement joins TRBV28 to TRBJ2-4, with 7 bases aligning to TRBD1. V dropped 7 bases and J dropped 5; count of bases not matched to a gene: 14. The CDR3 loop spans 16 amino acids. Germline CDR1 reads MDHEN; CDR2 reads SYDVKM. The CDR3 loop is CASTNPQGRGENIQYF. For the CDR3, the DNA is TGTGCCAGCACCAATCCACAGGGGAGAGGGGAAAACATTCAGTACTTC. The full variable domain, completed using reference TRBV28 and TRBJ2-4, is DVKVTQSSRYLVKRTGEKVFLECVQDMDHENMFWYRQDPGLGLRLIYFSYDVKMKEKGDIPEGYSVSREKKERFSLILESASTNQTSMYLCASTNPQGRGENIQYFGAGTRLSVL.

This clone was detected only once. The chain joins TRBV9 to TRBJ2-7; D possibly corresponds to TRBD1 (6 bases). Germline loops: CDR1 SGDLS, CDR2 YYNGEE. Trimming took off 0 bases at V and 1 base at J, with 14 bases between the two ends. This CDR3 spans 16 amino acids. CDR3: CASSVAWDTRSYEQYF. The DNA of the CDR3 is TGTGCCAGCAGCGTAGCTTGGGACACCCGATCCTACGAGCAGTACTTC.

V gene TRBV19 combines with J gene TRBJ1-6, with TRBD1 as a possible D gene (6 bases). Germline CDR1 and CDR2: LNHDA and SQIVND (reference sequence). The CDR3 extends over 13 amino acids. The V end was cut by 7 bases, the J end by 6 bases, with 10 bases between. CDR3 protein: CASKDSGNSPLHF. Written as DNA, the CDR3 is TGTGCCAGTAAGGACAGTGGTAATTCACCCCTCCACTTT. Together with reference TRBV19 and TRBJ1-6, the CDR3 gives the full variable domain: DGGITQSPKYLFRKEGQNVTLSCEQNLNHDAMYWYRQDPGQGLRLIYYSQIVNDFQKGDIAEGYSVSREKKESFPLTVTSAQKNPTAFYLCASKDSGNSPLHFGNGTRLTVT.

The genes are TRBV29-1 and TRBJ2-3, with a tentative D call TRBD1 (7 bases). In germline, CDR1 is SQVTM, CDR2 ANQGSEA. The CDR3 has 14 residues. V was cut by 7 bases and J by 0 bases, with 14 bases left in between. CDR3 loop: CSAAGGPSTDTQYF. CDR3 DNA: TGCAGCGCCGCAGGGGGGCCCAGCACAGATACGCAGTATTTT.

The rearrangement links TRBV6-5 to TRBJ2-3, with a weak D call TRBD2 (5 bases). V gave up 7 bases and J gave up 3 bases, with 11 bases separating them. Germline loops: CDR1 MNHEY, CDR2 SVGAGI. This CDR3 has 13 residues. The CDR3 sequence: CASIRAETDTQYF. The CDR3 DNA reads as TGTGCCAGCATTAGAGCGGAAACAGATACGCAGTATTTT.

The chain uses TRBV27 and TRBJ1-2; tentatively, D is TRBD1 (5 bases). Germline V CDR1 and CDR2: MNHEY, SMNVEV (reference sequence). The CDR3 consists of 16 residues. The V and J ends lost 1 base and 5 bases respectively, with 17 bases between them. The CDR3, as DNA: TGTGCCAGCAGTTTATGGGGCACCTCAGGGTTTTATGGCTACACCTTC. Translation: CASSLWGTSGFYGYTF.

CDR3 nucleotides: TGTGCCAGCAGCTCCCGGGACAGGGATCAAGAGACCCAGTACTTC. Encoded protein: CASSSRDRDQETQYF. The chain links TRBV7-2 to TRBJ2-5; 9 positions match TRBD1. Trimming removed 4 bases from V and 2 bases from J; junction bases left unmatched: 5. This CDR3 has 15 amino acids. CDR1 is SGHTA, CDR2 FQGNSA, per germline.

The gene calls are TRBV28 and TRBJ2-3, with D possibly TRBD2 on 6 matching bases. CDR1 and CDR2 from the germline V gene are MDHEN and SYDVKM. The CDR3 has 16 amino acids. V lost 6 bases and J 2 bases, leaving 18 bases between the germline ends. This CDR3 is CASRPARRGFTDTQYF. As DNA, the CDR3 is TGTGCCAGCAGACCTGCCAGGAGGGGATTCACAGATACGCAGTATTTT.

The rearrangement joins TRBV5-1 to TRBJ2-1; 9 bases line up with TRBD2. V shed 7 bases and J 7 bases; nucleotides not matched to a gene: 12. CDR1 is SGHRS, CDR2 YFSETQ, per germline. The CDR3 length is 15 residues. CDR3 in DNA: TGCGCCAGCCAGAGTAGCGGGAGCGGGTGGAATGAGCAGTTCTTC. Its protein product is CASQSSGSGWNEQFF.

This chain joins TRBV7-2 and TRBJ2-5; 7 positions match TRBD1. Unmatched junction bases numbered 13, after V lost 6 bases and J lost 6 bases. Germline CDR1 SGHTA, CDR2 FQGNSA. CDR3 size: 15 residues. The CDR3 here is CASRVTGDPVQTQYF. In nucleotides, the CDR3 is TGTGCCAGCAGGGTAACAGGGGATCCCGTCCAGACCCAGTACTTC.

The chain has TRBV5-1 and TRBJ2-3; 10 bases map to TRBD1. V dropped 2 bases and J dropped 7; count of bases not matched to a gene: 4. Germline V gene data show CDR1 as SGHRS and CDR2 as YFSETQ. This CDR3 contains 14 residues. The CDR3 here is CASSLGQGVNTQYF. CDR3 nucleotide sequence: TGCGCCAGCAGCTTAGGACAGGGGGTGAATACGCAGTATTTT.

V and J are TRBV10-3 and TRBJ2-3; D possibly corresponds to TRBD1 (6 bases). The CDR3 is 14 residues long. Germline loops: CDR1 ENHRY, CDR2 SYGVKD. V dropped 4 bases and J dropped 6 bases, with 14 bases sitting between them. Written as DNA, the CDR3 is TGTGCCATCAGTGCCGGCGCAGGGGTGGATACGCAGTATTTT. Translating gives CAISAGAGVDTQYF.